This T cell receptor (beta chain) originates from a study of liver allograft versus peripheral blood T cells. Study in general: Liver transplant recipients had T cell receptor repertoires compared between transplanted liver and peripheral blood.

Broader study findings: T cell receptor repertoires inside liver allografts reportedly differed from those in peripheral blood.

The CDR3 spans 16 residues. The V and J ends lost 6 bases and 0 bases respectively, with 15 bases between them. The germline V gene has CDR1 ENHRY and CDR2 SYGVKD. The sample holds a few counts of this clonotype. Antigen unknown. TCRdb re-called the reads with MiXCR, one entry per CDR3 protein. Of roughly 15,000 distinct CDR3 sequences in the sample, approximately 22% were seen once. The receptor comes from a human patient who had a liver transplant. Some T cells here may be from the graft donor. This chain joins TRBV10-3 and TRBJ1-5; a possible D gene is TRBD1 (6 bases). This CDR3 is CAISAGTPYSNQPQHF. CDR3 nucleotides: TGTGCCATCAGCGCAGGGACACCGTATAGCAATCAGCCCCAGCATTTT.